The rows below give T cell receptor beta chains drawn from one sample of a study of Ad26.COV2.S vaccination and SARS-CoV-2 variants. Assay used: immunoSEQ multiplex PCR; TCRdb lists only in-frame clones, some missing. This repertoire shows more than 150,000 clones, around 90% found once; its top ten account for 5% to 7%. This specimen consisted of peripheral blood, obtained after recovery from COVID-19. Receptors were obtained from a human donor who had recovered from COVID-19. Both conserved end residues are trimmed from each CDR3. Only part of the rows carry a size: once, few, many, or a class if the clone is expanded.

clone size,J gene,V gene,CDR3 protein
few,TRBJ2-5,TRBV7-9,ASSLSGVETQY
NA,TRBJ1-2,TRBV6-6,ASSTQQGLHGYT
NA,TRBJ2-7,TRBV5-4,ASSFTGRQPEYEQY
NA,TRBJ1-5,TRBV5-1,ASSLAGRINQPQH
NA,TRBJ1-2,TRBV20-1,SASRRVQGSGYT
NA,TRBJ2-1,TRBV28,ASSLGSRSSGQF
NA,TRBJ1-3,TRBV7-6,ASSARTGSGNTIY
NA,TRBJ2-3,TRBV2,ASNGQGPTDTQY
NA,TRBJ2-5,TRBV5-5,ASSLHGTRWEETQY
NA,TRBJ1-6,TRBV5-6,ASSLMGVHNSPLH
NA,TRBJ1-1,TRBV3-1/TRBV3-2,ASSQDRGGTEAF
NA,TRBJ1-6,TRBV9,ASSPSGGSPLH
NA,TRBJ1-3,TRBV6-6,ASSDISSGNTIY
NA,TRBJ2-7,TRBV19,ASSQQGAGSYEQY
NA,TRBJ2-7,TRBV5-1,ASSPIGGYEQY
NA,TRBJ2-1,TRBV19,ASSIRTSGAYNEQF
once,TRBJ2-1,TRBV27,ASSLEGSSYNEQF
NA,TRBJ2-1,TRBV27,ASSLLGNGADEQF
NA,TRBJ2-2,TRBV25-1,ASSGYFRGSNTGELF
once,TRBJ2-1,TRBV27,ASSFLGFALVNFDEQF
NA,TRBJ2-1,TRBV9,ASSPPGRSGWEQF
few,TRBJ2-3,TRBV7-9,ASSPSGLRGWRGTDTQY
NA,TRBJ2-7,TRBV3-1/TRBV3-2,ASSQGGKTYEQY
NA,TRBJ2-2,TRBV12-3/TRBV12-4,ASSLWTGELF
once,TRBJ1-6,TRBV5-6,ASSINGGIWNSPLH
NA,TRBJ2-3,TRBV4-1,ASSLREAQHTDTQY
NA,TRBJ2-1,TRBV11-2,ASSPDRVDEQF
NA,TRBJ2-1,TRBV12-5,ASGLGLANEQF
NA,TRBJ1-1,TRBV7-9,ASSLAQAGGFKSNTEAF
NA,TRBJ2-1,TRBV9,ASSSPSFSGTGGWNEQF
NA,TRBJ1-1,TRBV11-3,ASSLPRGGPPNTEAF
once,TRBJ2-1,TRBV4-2,ASSLGSGNEQF
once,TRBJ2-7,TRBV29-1,SDVRGSYYEQY
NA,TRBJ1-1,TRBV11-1,ASSLDRVAEAF
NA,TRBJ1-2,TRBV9,ASSLGEVWGYT
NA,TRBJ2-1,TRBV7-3,ASSTGGTYNEQF
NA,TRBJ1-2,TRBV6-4,ANPPGKRANYGYT
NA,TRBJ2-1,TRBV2,ASIRDRGRVSYNEQF
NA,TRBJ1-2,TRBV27,ASSLSGAQGYT
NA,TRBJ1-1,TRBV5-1,ASGILSSTNTEAF
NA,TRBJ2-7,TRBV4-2,ASSQESRGWYEQY